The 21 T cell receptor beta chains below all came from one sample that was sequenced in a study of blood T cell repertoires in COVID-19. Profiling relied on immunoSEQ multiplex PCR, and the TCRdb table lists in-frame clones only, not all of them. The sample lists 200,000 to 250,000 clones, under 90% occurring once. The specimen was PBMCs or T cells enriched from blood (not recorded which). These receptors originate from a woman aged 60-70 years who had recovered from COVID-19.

The CDR3 nucleotides read TGTGCCAGCAGTGAAAACGGACTCTTAGAACCCCTCCACTTT. It codes for CASSENGLLEPLHF. V gene TRBV6-1 combines with J gene TRBJ1-6, with D hard to call. CDR1 is MNHNS, CDR2 SASEGT, per germline. Trimming shortened V by 2 bases and J by 12 bases, and 14 bases separated the two germline ends. The CDR3 consists of 14 residues.

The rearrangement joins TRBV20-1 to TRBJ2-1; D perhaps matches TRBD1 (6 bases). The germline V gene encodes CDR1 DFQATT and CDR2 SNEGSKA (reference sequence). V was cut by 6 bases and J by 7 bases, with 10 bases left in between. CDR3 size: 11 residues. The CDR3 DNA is TGCAGTGCGGGAAGGGGGAATGAGCAGTTCTTC. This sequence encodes CSAGRGNEQFF.

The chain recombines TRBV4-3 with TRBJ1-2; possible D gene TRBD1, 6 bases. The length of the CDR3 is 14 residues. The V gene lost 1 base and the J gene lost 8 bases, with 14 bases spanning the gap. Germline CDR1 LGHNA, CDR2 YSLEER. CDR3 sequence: CASSQGDYRAGYTF. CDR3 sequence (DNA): TGCGCCAGCAGCCAAGGAGATTACAGGGCCGGCTACACCTTC.

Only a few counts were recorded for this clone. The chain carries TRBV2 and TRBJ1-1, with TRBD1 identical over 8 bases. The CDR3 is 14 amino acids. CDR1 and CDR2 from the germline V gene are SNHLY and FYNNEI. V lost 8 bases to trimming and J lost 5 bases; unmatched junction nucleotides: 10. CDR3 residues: CASAPRGRGTEAFF. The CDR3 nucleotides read TGTGCCAGCGCCCCCAGGGGGCGGGGGACTGAAGCTTTCTTT.

The CDR3 here is CASSLWGTSGVNEQFF. The CDR3 bases are TGTGCCAGCAGCTTATGGGGCACTAGCGGCGTAAATGAGCAGTTCTTC. V gene TRBV7-8 combines with J gene TRBJ2-1; 8 positions agree with TRBD2. Germline CDR1 and CDR2: SGHVS and FQNEAQ. The CDR3 runs to 16 residues. V shed 2 bases and J 7 bases; nucleotides not matched to a gene: 10.

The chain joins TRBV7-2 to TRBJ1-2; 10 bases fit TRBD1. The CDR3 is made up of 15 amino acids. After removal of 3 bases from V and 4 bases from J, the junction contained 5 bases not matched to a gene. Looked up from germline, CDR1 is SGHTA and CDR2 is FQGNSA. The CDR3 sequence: CASSLGTGAGYGYTF. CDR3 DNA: TGTGCCAGCAGCTTGGGGACAGGGGCCGGCTATGGCTACACCTTC.

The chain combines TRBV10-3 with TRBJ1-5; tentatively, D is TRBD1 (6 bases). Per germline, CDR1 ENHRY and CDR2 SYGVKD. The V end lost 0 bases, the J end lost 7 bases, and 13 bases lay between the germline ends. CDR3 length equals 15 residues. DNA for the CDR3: TGTGCCATCAGTGAGTCGATGGGGGCCCAACAGCCCCAGCATTTT. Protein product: CAISESMGAQQPQHF.

DNA for the CDR3: TGCGCCAGCAGCCAAGATCAGGTCGGCCAGGGTACTCGCTACACCTTC. Protein product: CASSQDQVGQGTRYTF. The V call is TRBV4-1, the J call TRBJ1-2; D might be TRBD1 (5 bases). In germline, CDR1 is MGHRA, CDR2 YSYEKL. Deletions cut 0 bases from V and 9 bases from J, with 20 bases between. The CDR3 is 16 residues long.

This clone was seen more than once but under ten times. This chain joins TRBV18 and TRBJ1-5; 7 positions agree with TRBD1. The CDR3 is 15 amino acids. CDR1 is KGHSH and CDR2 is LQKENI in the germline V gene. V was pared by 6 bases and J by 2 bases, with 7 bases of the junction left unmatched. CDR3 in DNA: TGTGCCAGCTCCCGTGACAGGGTCGGCAATCAGCCCCAGCATTTT. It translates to CASSRDRVGNQPQHF.

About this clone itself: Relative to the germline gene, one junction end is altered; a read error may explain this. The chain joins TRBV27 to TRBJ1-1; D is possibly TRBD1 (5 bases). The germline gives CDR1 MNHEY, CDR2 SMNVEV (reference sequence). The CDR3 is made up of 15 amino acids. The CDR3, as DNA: TGTGCCAGCAGCTTATTGGCGGGGCTGGGCACTGAAGCTTTCTTT. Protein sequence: CASSLLAGLGTEAFF.

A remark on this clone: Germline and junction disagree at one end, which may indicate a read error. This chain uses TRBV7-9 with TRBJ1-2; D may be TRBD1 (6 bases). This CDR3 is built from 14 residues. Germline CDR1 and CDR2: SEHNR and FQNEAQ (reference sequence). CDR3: CASSLGINRDGYTF. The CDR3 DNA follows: TGTGCCAGCAGTTTAGGAATTAACAGGGACGGCTACACCTTC.

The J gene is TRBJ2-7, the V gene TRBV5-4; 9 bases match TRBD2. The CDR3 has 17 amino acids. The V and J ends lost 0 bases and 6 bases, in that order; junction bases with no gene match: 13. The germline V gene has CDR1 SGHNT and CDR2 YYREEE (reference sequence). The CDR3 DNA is TGTGCCAGCAGCTTGGATCAGGCGAGCGGGAGGAACGGCGAGCAGTACTTC. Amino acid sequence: CASSLDQASGRNGEQYF.

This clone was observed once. CDR3 residues: CASSGPSGRRTGELFF. The CDR3, as DNA: TGTGCCAGTAGTGGACCTAGCGGGAGGCGGACCGGGGAGCTGTTTTTT. The V and J genes are TRBV19 and TRBJ2-2; 11 bases align to TRBD2. Germline V CDR1 and CDR2: LNHDA, SQIVND (reference sequence). Trimming at V came to 5 bases and at J to 5 bases, leaving 7 bases not matched to a gene. This CDR3 has 16 amino acids.

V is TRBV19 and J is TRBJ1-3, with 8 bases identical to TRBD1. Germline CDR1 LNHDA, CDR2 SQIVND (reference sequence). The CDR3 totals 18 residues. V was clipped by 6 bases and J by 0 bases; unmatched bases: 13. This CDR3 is CASSVDREGVTSGNTIYF. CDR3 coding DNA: TGTGCCAGTAGCGTGGACAGGGAGGGAGTCACCTCTGGAAACACCATATATTTT. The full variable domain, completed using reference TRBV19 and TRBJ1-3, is DGGITQSPKYLFRKEGQNVTLSCEQNLNHDAMYWYRQDPGQGLRLIYYSQIVNDFQKGDIAEGYSVSREKKESFPLTVTSAQKNPTAFYLCASSVDREGVTSGNTIYFGEGSWLTVV.

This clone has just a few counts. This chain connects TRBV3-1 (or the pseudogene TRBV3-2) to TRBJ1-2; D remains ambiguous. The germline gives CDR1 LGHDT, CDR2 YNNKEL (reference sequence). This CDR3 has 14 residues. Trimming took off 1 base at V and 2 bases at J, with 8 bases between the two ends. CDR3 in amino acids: CASSQVEWNYGYTF. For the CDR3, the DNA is TGTGCCAGCAGCCAAGTTGAGTGGAACTATGGCTACACCTTC.

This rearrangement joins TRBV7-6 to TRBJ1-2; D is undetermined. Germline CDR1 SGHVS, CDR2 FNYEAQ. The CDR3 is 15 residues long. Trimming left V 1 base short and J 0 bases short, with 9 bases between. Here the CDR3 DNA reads TGTGCCAGCAGCTTAGGACATCTGGCTAACTATGGCTACACCTTC. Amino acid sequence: CASSLGHLANYGYTF.

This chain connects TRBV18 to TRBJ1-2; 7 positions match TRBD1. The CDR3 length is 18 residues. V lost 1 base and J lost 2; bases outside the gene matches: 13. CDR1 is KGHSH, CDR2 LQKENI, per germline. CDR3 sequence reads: CASSPQTGIGYLNYGYTF. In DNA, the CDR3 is TGTGCCAGCTCACCACAGACAGGGATTGGGTATCTGAACTATGGCTACACCTTC.

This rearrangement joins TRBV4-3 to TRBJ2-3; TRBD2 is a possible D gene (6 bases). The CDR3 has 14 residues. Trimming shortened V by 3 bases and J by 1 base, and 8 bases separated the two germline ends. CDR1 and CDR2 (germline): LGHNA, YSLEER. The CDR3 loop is CASSQGLRTDTQYF. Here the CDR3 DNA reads TGCGCCAGCAGCCAGGGACTCCGCACAGATACGCAGTATTTT.

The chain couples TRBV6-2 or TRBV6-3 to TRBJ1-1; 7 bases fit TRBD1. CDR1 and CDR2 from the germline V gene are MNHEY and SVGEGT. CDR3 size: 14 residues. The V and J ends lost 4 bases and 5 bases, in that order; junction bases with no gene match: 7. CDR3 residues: CASSFPNRGTEAFF. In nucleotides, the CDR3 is TGTGCCAGCAGTTTCCCGAACAGGGGTACTGAAGCTTTCTTT.

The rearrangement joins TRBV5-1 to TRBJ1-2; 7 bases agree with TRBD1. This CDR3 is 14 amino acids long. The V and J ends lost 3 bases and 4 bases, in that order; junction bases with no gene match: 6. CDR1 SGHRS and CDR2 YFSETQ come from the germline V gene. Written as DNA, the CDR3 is TGCGCCAGCAGCTCGGCCGGGACAGTCTATGGCTACACCTTC. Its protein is CASSSAGTVYGYTF. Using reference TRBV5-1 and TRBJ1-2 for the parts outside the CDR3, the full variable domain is KAGVTQTPRYLIKTRGQQVTLSCSPISGHRSVSWYQQTPGQGLQFLFEYFSETQRNKGNFPGRFSGRQFSNSRSEMNVSTLELGDSALYLCASSSAGTVYGYTFGSGTRLTVV.

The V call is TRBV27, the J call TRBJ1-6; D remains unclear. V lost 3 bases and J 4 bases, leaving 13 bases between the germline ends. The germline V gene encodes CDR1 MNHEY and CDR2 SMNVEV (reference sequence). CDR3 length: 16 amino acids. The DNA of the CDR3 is TGTGCCAGCAGTTTGTCACAGTCCCTGTATAATTCACCCCTCCACTTT. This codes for CASSLSQSLYNSPLHF.